These T cell receptor beta chains were read from a single sample in a study of regulatory T cells in long-lasting Graves disease. TCRdb re-analysed the multiplex PCR reads in MiXCR, keeping a single row per CDR3 protein. The data show about 440,000 distinct CDR3 sequences, with 15% to 20% seen just once and about 23% held by the top ten. This sample was also put to use in a study of T cells in Graves' hyperthyroidism and ophthalmopathy.

Sequencing was performed on peripheral blood mononuclear cells (PBMCs), taken at new diagnosis, from a patient treated with antithyroid drugs. These receptors were obtained from a woman aged 18-29 years with Graves disease. Both conserved end residues are part of each CDR3. The D gene is left open where the match is weak. Expanded clones are given a class, and other clones once, few, many or no size at all.

d_call,j_call,clone_size,v_call,cdr3_nt,cdr3_aa
TRBD1,TRBJ2-7,many,TRBV29-1,TGCAGCGTTGAAGGGACTCCGGGACAGCCCTACGAGCAGTACTTC,CSVEGTPGQPYEQYF
TRBD2,TRBJ2-1,NA,TRBV20-1,TGCAGTGCCCCCGGGACTAGCGGGAGTTCTGAGCAGTTCTTC,CSAPGTSGSSEQFF
NA,TRBJ2-1,few,TRBV20-1,TGCAGTGCTAGAGACCTGACGGGGACTGACAATGAGCAGTTCTTC,CSARDLTGTDNEQFF
NA,TRBJ2-5,many,TRBV20-1,TGCAGTGCGCGAACAGGGGGAGGGCAAGAGACCCAGTACTTC,CSARTGGGQETQYF
TRBD2,TRBJ2-1,NA,TRBV12-3/TRBV12-4,TGTGCCAGCAGTTTTAGCGGGGGAAACAATGAGCAGTTCTTC,CASSFSGGNNEQFF
NA,TRBJ2-1,many,TRBV10-3,TGTGCCATCAGTGAGTTCCCAGGCAGTGTGTTTCACAATGAGCAGTTCTTC,CAISEFPGSVFHNEQFF
TRBD2,TRBJ2-1,few,TRBV7-6,TGTGCCAGCAGCTTTAGGCGGGAGAGTTTAGTGCAGTTCTTC,CASSFRRESLVQFF
NA,TRBJ2-3,many,TRBV7-3,TGTGCCAGCAGCTTAAGTGGGAGTAGGGACACGGATACGCAGTATTTT,CASSLSGSRDTDTQYF
TRBD2,TRBJ2-7,many,TRBV2,TGTGCCAGCAGGGGGGGACTAGCGGGACCTTACGAGCAGTACTTC,CASRGGLAGPYEQYF
TRBD1,TRBJ2-3,NA,TRBV7-2,TGTGCCAGCGCCCTGCCCGGACAGGGAAAGACAGATACGCAGTATTTT,CASALPGQGKTDTQYF
TRBD1,TRBJ2-7,NA,TRBV2,TGTGCCAGCAGGGGACAGGGGGCCTACAATGAGCAGTACTTC,CASRGQGAYNEQYF
TRBD1,TRBJ2-2,NA,TRBV2,TGTGCCAGCAGTACAGGGGGCTCCGGGGGGCTGTTTTTT,CASSTGGSGGLFF